This TCR beta chain was profiled in a study of beta chain features in type 1 diabetes. General observations from the study: TCRB CDR3s from Type 1 diabetes patients were moderately but significantly shorter in all four CD4+ subsets.

Expressed TCRB transcripts got sequenced, as all isolated RNA was reverse transcribed. Measured with immunoSEQ multiplex PCR; TCRdb has only the in-frame clones, and not every one. In the table there are 300,000 to 350,000 clones, roughly 12% of which are singletons. With respect to this clone: As yet, its antigen is unknown.

Germline values: CDR1 SGHRS, CDR2 YFSETQ. V was cut by 3 bases and J by 2 bases, with 14 bases left in between. The CDR3 runs 15 residues. The J gene is TRBJ1-2, the V gene TRBV5-1; possibly TRBD1 for D (5 bases). The receptor was isolated from a woman under 30 with type 1 diabetes. Material for sequencing was naive CD4+ T cells from blood. The CDR3 DNA sequence: TGCGCCAGCAGCTCACACCCGACAGAGAACTATGGCTACACCTTC. It is translated as CASSSHPTENYGYTF.